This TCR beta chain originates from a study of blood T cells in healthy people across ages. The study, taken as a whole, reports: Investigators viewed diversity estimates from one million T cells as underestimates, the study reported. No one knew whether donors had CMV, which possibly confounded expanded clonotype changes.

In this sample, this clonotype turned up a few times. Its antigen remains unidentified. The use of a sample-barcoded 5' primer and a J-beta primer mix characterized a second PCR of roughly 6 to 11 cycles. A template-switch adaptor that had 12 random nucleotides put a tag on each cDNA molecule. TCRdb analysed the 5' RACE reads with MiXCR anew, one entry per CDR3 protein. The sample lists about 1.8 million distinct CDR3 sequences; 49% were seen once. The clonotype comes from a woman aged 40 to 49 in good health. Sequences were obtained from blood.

Here the CDR3 reads CASSTILGTGVHEQYF. The CDR3, as DNA: TGTGCCAGCAGCACAATACTAGGGACAGGGGTACACGAGCAGTACTTC. V gene TRBV7-9 combines with J gene TRBJ2-7, with 10 bases aligning to TRBD1. V was pared by 5 bases and J by 5 bases, with 12 bases of the junction left unmatched. Per germline, CDR1 SEHNR and CDR2 FQNEAQ (reference sequence). The CDR3 runs to 16 residues.